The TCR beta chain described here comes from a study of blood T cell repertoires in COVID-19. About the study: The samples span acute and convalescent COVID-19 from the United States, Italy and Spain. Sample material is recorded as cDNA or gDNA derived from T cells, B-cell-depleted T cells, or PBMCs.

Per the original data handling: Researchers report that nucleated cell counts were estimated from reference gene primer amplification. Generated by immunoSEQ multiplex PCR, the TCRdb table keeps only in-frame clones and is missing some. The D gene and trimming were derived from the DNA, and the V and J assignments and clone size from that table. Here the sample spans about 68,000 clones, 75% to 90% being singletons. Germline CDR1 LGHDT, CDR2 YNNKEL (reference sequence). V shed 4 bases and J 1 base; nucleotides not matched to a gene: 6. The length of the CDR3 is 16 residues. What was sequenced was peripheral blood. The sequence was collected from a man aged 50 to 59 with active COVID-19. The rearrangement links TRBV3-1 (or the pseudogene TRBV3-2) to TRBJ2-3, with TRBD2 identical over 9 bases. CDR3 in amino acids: CASSPLSGGGTDTQYF. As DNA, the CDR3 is TGTGCCAGCAGCCCCCTTAGCGGGGGAGGCACAGATACGCAGTATTTT.